These 18 T cell receptor beta chains originate from one sample sequenced in a study of T cell repertoires in cytomegalovirus infection. These receptors have no identified antigens. A single record per CDR3 protein comes from TCRdb applying MiXCR to the reads. Here the sample spans around 310,000 distinct CDR3 sequences, just under 30% being singletons. The material was cultured PBMCs, obtained from culture after CMV antigen stimulation. These receptors all stem from a human donor in good health (CMV status not recorded). Some clones in this sample may be carry-over from other donors' samples.

This clonotype has more than one count but fewer than ten. The J gene is TRBJ2-1, the V gene TRBV7-3, with 9 nucleotides matching TRBD1. CDR3 length: 12 amino acids. Germline loops: CDR1 SGHTA, CDR2 FQGTGA. Unmatched junction bases numbered 3, after V lost 5 bases and J lost 10 bases. The CDR3 DNA reads as TGTGCCAGCAGCACGGACAGGGGAGAGCAGTTCTTC. Its translation is CASSTDRGEQFF. The entire variable domain, with the rest obtained from reference TRBV7-3 and TRBJ2-1, is as follows: GAGVSQTPSNKVTEKGKYVELRCDPISGHTALYWYRQSLGQGPEFLIYFQGTGAADDSGLPNDRFFAVRPEGSVSTLKIQRTERGDSAVYLCASSTDRGEQFFGPGTRLTVL.

At least ten counts were recorded for this clonotype. The chain carries TRBV7-8 and TRBJ1-5, with 7 bases matching TRBD1. V lost 5 bases and J lost 0; bases outside the gene matches: 4. The CDR3 runs 15 residues. Germline-derived CDR1 and CDR2 are SGHVS and FQNEAQ. CDR3 sequence reads: CASSTQGDSNQPQHF. CDR3 bases: TGTGCCAGCAGCACCCAGGGGGATAGCAATCAGCCCCAGCATTTT.

The V and J genes are TRBV2 and TRBJ2-1; D unresolved. Germline V CDR1 and CDR2: SNHLY, FYNNEI. The CDR3 totals 14 residues. Deletions cut 5 bases from V and 2 bases from J, with 10 bases between. In DNA form, the CDR3 reads TGTGCCAGCAGTCCCGACTCTGCCTACAATGAGCAGTTCTTC. Amino acids: CASSPDSAYNEQFF.

The genes are TRBV12-3 or TRBV12-4 and TRBJ2-1; the D is unclear. V was clipped by 3 bases and J by 4 bases, with 7 bases between them. The CDR3 has 13 residues. The CDR3, as DNA: TGTGCCAGCAGTTTTTATCAGTACAATGAGCAGTTCTTC. Its translation is CASSFYQYNEQFF.

This chain joins TRBV5-1 and TRBJ2-7, with 7 bases that match TRBD2. The CDR3 runs to 14 residues. Looked up from germline, CDR1 is SGHRS and CDR2 is YFSETQ. Trimming cost V 4 bases and J 6 bases; bases outside gene matches: 10. CDR3 amino acids: CASSPSRERGEQYF. CDR3 sequence (DNA): TGCGCCAGCAGCCCCTCGCGGGAGCGAGGCGAGCAGTACTTC.

This clonotype was found many times. V is TRBV7-9 and J is TRBJ1-2; perhaps TRBD1 as D (5 bases). The CDR3 spans 15 residues. Trimming cost V 0 bases and J 4 bases, with 12 bases left between them. Germline V gene data show CDR1 as SEHNR and CDR2 as FQNEAQ (reference sequence). CDR3 in DNA: TGTGCCAGCAGCTTAGCAGACAGCTTCGCCTATGGCTACACCTTC. This translates into CASSLADSFAYGYTF. The entire variable domain, with the rest obtained from reference TRBV7-9 and TRBJ1-2, is as follows: DTGVSQNPRHKITKRGQNVTFRCDPISEHNRLYWYRQTLGQGPEFLTYFQNEAQLEKSRLLSDRFSAERPKGSFSTLEIQRTEQGDSAMYLCASSLADSFAYGYTFGSGTRLTVV.

The chain links TRBV19 to TRBJ1-1; tentatively, D is TRBD1 (6 bases). The CDR3 has 13 amino acids. The V end lost 6 bases, the J end lost 5 bases, and 13 bases lay between the germline ends. Germline CDR1 LNHDA, CDR2 SQIVND (reference sequence). The DNA of the CDR3 is TGTGCCAGTAGCATTACAGGGAGGACTGAAGCTTTCTTT. As protein: CASSITGRTEAFF.

This clonotype appeared many times. The chain carries TRBV6-1 and TRBJ2-7; 10 nucleotides line up with TRBD1. CDR1 and CDR2 from the germline V gene are MNHNS and SASEGT. V lost 8 bases and J lost 3; bases outside the gene matches: 7. CDR3 length: 14 amino acids. The CDR3 sequence: CASFGRTGGYEQYF. CDR3 bases: TGTGCCAGCTTTGGTAGGACAGGGGGCTACGAGCAGTACTTC.

The V gene is TRBV6-2 or TRBV6-3, the J gene TRBJ2-3; D possibly corresponds to TRBD2 (5 bases). CDR1 is MNHEY, CDR2 SVGEGT, per germline. Trimming removed 3 bases from V and 0 bases from J, with 16 bases in between. The CDR3 runs 17 residues. DNA of the CDR3: TGTGCCAGCAGTTATCCAAGTGTAGCGACTAGCACAGATACGCAGTATTTT. This sequence encodes CASSYPSVATSTDTQYF.

V usage is TRBV7-3 and J usage is TRBJ1-6; D is perhaps TRBD1 (6 bases). V dropped 4 bases and J dropped 9 bases, with 16 bases sitting between them. This CDR3 spans 15 amino acids. Germline CDR1 reads SGHTA; CDR2 reads FQGTGA. CDR3 nucleotide sequence: TGTGCCAGCAGCTCGGAGGGGGGTTTGCTTTCACCCCTCCACTTT. The encoded protein is CASSSEGGLLSPLHF.

This clonotype was recorded at least ten times. The chain recombines TRBV7-2 with TRBJ1-5, with 9 bases aligning to TRBD1. The V and J ends lost 3 bases and 0 bases, in that order; junction bases with no gene match: 12. CDR1 is SGHTA and CDR2 is FQGNSA in the germline V gene. The CDR3 contains 19 residues. The CDR3 region is CASSFARTGDSYSNQPQHF. DNA of the CDR3: TGTGCCAGCAGCTTCGCCAGGACAGGGGATTCGTATAGCAATCAGCCCCAGCATTTT.

Concerning this clonotype: The junction and the germline gene differ at one end; a read error may be behind it. This chain joins TRBV19 and TRBJ1-6; the D gene is possibly TRBD1 (6 bases). This CDR3 spans 14 amino acids. CDR1 and CDR2 from the germline V gene are LNHDA and SQIVND (reference sequence). The DNA of the CDR3 is TGTGCCAGTAGTATAGATCTGAGCAGCTCGGGACAAAGTTTT. Translation gives CASSIDLSSSGQSF.

The chain has TRBV6-1 and TRBJ2-1, with D perhaps TRBD2 (5 bases). The CDR3 covers 16 residues. The germline gives CDR1 MNHNS, CDR2 SASEGT. The ends were cut back, 6 bases at V and 2 bases at J, with 17 bases in the middle. The CDR3 DNA reads as TGTGCCAGCAGCTCCGGAGGTAGCGTGGCCTACAATGAGCAGTTCTTC. Protein sequence: CASSSGGSVAYNEQFF.

The chain uses TRBV25-1 and TRBJ1-1, with D maybe TRBD1 (5 bases). The V end was cut by 8 bases, the J end by 3 bases, with 16 bases between. There are 14 residues in the CDR3. The V gene's germline CDR1 is MGHDK and CDR2 SYGVNS. The CDR3 DNA follows: TGTGCCAGCCCCAGGGAGGACGAGGACACTGAAGCTTTCTTT. Protein product: CASPREDEDTEAFF. The variable domain in full, with the rest retrieved from reference TRBV25-1 and TRBJ1-1, is EADIYQTPRYLVIGTGKKITLECSQTMGHDKMYWYQQDPGMELHLIHYSYGVNSTEKGDLSSESTVSRIRTEHFPLTLESARPSHTSQYLCASPREDEDTEAFFGQGTRLTVV.

This clonotype was seen more than once but under ten times. V and J are TRBV7-8 and TRBJ1-2; 8 bases agree with TRBD1. The V gene end was trimmed by 6 bases and the J gene end by 0 bases; junction bases not matched to a gene: 12. CDR1 and CDR2 from the germline V gene are SGHVS and FQNEAQ. The length of the CDR3 is 17 residues. DNA for the CDR3: TGTGCCAGCAGTCATTCGAAAGGACAGGGCCCTAACTATGGCTACACCTTC. This gives the protein CASSHSKGQGPNYGYTF. Together with reference TRBV7-8 and TRBJ1-2, the CDR3 gives the full variable domain: GAGVSQSPRYKVAKRGQDVALRCDPISGHVSLFWYQQALGQGPEFLTYFQNEAQLDKSGLPSDRFFAERPEGSVSTLKIQRTQQEDSAVYLCASSHSKGQGPNYGYTFGSGTRLTVV.

V gene TRBV18 combines with J gene TRBJ1-1; weak D call: TRBD1 (5 bases). CDR1 and CDR2 (germline): KGHSH, LQKENI. The germline V and J ends were trimmed by 0 bases and 6 bases, with 8 bases remaining between them. The CDR3 runs 13 residues. CDR3 protein: CASSPPGPSEAFF. CDR3 coding DNA: TGTGCCAGCTCACCACCGGGACCCTCTGAAGCTTTCTTT.

The V gene is TRBV27, the J gene TRBJ1-5; 8 bases line up with TRBD1. CDR1 MNHEY and CDR2 SMNVEV come from the germline V gene (reference sequence). CDR3 size: 15 residues. The trim removed 6 bases at V and 5 bases at J, leaving 9 bases unmatched. In nucleotides, the CDR3 is TGTGCCAGCAGCTTAGGACAGGGAGTAGATCAGCCCCAGCATTTT. Encoded protein: CASSLGQGVDQPQHF.

The genes are TRBV7-2 and TRBJ2-3; D not resolved. This CDR3 contains 13 residues. Trimming shortened V by 5 bases and J by 5 bases, and 11 bases separated the two germline ends. The germline CDR1 and CDR2 sequences are SGHTA and FQGNSA. The CDR3 DNA follows: TGTGCCAGCAGCGTCCCCCCGGGAGATACGCAGTATTTT. Its translation: CASSVPPGDTQYF. The full variable domain, rest sourced from reference TRBV7-2 and TRBJ2-3, is GAGVSQSPSNKVTEKGKDVELRCDPISGHTALYWYRQSLGQGLEFLIYFQGNSAPDKSGLPSDRFSAERTGGSVSTLTIQRTQQEDSAVYLCASSVPPGDTQYFGPGTRLTVL.